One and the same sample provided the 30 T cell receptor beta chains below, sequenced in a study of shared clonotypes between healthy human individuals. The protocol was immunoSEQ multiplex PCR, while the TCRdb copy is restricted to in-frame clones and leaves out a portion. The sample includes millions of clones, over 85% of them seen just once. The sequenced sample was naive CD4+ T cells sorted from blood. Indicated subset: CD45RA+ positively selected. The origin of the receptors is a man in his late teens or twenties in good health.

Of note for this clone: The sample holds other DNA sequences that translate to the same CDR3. The CDR3 DNA reads as TGTGCCAGCAGCGGGGGACAGGGCAATCAGCCCCAGCATTTT. It translates to CASSGGQGNQPQHF. This chain links TRBV9 with TRBJ1-5; TRBD1 matches at 8 bases. The CDR3 is 14 residues long. CDR1 is SGDLS, CDR2 YYNGEE, per germline. Trimming cost V 3 bases and J 2 bases; bases outside gene matches: 1.

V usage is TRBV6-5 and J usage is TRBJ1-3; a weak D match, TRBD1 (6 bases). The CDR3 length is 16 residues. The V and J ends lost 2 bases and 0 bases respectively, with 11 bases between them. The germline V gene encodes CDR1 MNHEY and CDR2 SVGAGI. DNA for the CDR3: TGTGCCAGCAGTTACCCTACAGGGAGCTCTGGAAACACCATATATTTT. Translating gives CASSYPTGSSGNTIYF.

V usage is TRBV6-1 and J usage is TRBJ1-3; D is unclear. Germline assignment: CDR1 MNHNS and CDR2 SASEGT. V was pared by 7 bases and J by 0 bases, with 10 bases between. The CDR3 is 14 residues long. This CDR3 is CASTPSFSGNTIYF. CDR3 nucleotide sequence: TGTGCCAGCACCCCCAGCTTCTCTGGAAACACCATATATTTT.

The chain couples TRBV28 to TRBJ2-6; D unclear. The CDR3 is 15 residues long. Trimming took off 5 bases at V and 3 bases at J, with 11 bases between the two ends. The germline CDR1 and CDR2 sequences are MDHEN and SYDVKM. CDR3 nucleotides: TGTGCCAGCAGTACCGCTCGTCTTGGGGCCAACGTCCTGACTTTC. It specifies CASSTARLGANVLTF.

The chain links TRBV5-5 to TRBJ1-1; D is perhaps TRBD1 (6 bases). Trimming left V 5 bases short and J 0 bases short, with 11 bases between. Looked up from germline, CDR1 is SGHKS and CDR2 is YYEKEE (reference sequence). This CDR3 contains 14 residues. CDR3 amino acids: CASRSDRMNTEAFF. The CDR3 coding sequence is TGTGCCAGCAGATCGGACAGAATGAACACTGAAGCTTTCTTT.

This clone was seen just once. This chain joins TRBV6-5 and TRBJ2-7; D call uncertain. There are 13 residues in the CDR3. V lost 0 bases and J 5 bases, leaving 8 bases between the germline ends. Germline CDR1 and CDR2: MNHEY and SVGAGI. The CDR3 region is CASSYSKTHEQYF. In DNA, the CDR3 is TGTGCCAGCAGTTACTCGAAAACCCACGAGCAGTACTTC.

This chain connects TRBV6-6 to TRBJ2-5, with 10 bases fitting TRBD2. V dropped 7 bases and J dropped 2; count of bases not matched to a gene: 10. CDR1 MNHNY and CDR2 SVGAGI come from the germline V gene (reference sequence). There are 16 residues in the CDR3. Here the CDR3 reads CASTPGGLAEQETQYF. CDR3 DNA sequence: TGTGCCAGCACCCCGGGAGGACTAGCGGAACAAGAGACCCAGTACTTC.

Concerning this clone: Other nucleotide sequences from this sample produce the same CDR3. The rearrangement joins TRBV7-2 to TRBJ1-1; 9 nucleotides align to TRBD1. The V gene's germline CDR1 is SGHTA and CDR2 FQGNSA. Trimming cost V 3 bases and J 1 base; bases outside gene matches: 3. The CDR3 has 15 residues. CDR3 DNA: TGTGCCAGCAGCTTTACGGGACAGGGGAACACTGAAGCTTTCTTT. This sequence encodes CASSFTGQGNTEAFF. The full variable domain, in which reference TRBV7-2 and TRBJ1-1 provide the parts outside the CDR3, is GAGVSQSPSNKVTEKGKDVELRCDPISGHTALYWYRQSLGQGLEFLIYFQGNSAPDKSGLPSDRFSAERTGGSVSTLTIQRTQQEDSAVYLCASSFTGQGNTEAFFGQGTRLTVV.

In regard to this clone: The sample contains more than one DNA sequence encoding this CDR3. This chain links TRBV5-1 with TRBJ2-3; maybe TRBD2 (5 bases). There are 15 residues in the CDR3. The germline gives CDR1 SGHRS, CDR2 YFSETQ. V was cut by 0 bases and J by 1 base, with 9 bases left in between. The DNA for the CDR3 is TGCGCCAGCAGCTTGGAGCGGAGCGGCACAGATACGCAGTATTTT. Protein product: CASSLERSGTDTQYF. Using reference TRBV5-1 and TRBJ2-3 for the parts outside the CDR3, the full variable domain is KAGVTQTPRYLIKTRGQQVTLSCSPISGHRSVSWYQQTPGQGLQFLFEYFSETQRNKGNFPGRFSGRQFSNSRSEMNVSTLELGDSALYLCASSLERSGTDTQYFGPGTRLTVL.

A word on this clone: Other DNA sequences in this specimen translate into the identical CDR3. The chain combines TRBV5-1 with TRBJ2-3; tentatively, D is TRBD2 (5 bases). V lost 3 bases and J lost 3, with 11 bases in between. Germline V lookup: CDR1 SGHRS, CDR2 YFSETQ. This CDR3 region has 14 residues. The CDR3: CASSSRSGTDTQYF. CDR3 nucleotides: TGCGCCAGCAGCTCTAGGTCGGGGACAGATACGCAGTATTTT.

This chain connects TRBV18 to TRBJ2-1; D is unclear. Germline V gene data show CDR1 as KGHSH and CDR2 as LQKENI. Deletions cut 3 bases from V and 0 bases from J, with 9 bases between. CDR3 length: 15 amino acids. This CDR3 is CASSPSRDSYNEQFF. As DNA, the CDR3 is TGTGCCAGCTCACCTAGTAGGGACTCCTACAATGAGCAGTTCTTC.

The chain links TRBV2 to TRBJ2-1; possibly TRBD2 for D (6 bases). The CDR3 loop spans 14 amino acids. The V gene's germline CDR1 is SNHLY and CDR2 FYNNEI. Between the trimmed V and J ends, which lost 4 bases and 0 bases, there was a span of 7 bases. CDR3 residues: CASSGTTSYNEQFF. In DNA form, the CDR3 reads TGTGCCAGCAGTGGGACTACCTCCTACAATGAGCAGTTCTTC.

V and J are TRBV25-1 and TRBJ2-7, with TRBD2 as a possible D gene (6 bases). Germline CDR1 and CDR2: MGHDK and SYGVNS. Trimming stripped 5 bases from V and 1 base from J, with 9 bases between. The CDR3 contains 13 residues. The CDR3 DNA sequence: TGTGCCAGCAGTCTCGGGGGATCCTACGAGCAGTACTTC. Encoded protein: CASSLGGSYEQYF.

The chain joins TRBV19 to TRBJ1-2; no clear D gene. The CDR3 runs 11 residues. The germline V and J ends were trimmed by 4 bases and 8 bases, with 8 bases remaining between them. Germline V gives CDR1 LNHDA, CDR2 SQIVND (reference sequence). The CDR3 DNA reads TGTGCCAGTAGTAGAGAAGGAGGCTACACCTTC. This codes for CASSREGGYTF.

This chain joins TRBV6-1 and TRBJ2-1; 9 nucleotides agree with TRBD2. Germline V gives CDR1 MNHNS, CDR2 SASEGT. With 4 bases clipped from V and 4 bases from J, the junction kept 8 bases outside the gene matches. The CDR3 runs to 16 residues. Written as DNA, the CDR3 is TGTGCCAGCAGTGCCGCATCTAGCGGGAATTACAATGAGCAGTTCTTC. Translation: CASSAASSGNYNEQFF.

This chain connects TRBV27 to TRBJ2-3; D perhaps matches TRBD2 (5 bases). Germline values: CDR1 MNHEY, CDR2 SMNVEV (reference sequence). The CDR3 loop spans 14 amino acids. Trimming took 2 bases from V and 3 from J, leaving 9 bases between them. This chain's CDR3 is CASSLKRGTDTQYF. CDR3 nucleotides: TGTGCCAGCAGTTTAAAGAGAGGGACAGATACGCAGTATTTT.

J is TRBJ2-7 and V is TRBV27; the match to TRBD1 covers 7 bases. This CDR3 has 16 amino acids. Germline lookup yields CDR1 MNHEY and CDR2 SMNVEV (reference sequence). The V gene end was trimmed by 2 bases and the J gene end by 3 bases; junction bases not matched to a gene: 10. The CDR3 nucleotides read TGTGCCAGCAGTTTAAACGCCGGACAGGCCCGCTACGAGCAGTACTTC. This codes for CASSLNAGQARYEQYF.

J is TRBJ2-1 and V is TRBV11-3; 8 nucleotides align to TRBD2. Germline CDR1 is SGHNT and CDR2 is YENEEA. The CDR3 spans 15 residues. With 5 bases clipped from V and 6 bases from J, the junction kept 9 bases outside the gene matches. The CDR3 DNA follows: TGTGCCAGCAGCCCCATCGGGGGGGCCTCCAATGAGCAGTTCTTC. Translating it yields CASSPIGGASNEQFF.

This chain's CDR3 is CASSPGLAGGGEQFF. The CDR3 DNA sequence: TGTGCCAGCAGCCCCGGACTAGCGGGAGGGGGTGAGCAGTTCTTC. The chain is built from TRBV7-2 and TRBJ2-1; TRBD2 matches 15 bases. The CDR3 is 15 residues long. Germline CDR1 is SGHTA and CDR2 is FQGNSA. Trimming at V came to 5 bases and at J to 9 bases, leaving 5 bases not matched to a gene.

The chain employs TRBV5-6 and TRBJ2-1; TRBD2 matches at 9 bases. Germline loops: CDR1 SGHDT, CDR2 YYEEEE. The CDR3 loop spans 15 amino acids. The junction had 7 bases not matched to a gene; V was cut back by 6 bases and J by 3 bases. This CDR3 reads CASTPGLALYNEQFF. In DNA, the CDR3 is TGTGCCAGCACCCCGGGACTAGCTCTCTACAATGAGCAGTTCTTC.

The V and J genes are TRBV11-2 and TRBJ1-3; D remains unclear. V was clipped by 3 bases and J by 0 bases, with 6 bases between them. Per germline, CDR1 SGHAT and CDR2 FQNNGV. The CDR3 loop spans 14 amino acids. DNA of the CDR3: TGTGCCAGCAGCTTGGACCCCTCTGGAAACACCATATATTTT. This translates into CASSLDPSGNTIYF.

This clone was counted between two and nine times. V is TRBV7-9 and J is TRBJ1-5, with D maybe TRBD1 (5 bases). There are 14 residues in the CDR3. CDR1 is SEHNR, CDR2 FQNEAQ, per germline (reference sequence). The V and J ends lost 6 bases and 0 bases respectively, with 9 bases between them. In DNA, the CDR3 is TGTGCCAGCAGTCAGGGCTATAGCAATCAGCCCCAGCATTTT. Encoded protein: CASSQGYSNQPQHF.

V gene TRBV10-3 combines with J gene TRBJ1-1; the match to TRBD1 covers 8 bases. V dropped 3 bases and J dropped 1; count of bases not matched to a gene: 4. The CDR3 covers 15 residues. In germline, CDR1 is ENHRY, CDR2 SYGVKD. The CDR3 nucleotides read TGTGCCATCAGTGATAAAGACAGGGGGAACACTGAAGCTTTCTTT. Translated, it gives CAISDKDRGNTEAFF.

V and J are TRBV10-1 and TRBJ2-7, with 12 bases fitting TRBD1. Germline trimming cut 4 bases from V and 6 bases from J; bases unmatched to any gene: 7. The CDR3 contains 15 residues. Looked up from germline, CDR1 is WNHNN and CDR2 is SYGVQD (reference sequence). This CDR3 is CASSGGTGGSGEQYF. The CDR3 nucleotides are TGCGCCAGCAGTGGGGGGACAGGGGGCTCTGGCGAGCAGTACTTC.

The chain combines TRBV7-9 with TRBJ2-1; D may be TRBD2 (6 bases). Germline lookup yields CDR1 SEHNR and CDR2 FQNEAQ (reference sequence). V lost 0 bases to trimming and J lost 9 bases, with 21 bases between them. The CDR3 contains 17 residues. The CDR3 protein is CASSLAGPSVTRGEQFF. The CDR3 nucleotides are TGTGCCAGCAGCTTAGCGGGGCCTAGCGTTACGCGGGGTGAGCAGTTCTTC.

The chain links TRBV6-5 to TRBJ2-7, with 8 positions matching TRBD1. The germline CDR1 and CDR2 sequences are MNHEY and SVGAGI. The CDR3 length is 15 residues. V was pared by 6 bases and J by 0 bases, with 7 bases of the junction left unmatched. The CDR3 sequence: CASRGTGKSSYEQYF. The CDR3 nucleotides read TGTGCCAGCAGGGGGACAGGTAAAAGCTCCTACGAGCAGTACTTC.

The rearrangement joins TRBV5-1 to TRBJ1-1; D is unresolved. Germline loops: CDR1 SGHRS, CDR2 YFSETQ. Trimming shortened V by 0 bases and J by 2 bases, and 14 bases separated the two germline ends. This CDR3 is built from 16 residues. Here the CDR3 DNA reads TGCGCCAGCAGCTTGGGGGCAGGACTACCCAACACTGAAGCTTTCTTT. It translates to CASSLGAGLPNTEAFF.

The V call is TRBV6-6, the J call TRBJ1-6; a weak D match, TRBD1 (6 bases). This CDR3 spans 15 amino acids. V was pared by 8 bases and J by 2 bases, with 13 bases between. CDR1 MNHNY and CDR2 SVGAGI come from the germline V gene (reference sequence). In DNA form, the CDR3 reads TGTGCCAGCCGTGGGGGGCAGGCCTATAATTCACCCCTCCACTTT. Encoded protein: CASRGGQAYNSPLHF.

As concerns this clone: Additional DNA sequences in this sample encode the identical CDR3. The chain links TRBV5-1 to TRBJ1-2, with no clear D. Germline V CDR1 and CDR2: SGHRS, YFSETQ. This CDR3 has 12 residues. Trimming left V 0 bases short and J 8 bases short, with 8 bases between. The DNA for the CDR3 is TGCGCCAGCAGCTTGGAAGGGTTCGGCTACACCTTC. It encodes CASSLEGFGYTF.

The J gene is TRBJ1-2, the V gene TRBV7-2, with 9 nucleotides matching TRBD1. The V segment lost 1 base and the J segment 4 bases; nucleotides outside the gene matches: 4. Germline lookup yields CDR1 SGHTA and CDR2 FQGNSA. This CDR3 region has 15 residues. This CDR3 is CASSLGQGGPYGYTF. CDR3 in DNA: TGTGCCAGCAGCTTAGGACAGGGGGGCCCCTATGGCTACACCTTC. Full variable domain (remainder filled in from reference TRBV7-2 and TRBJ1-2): GAGVSQSPSNKVTEKGKDVELRCDPISGHTALYWYRQSLGQGLEFLIYFQGNSAPDKSGLPSDRFSAERTGGSVSTLTIQRTQQEDSAVYLCASSLGQGGPYGYTFGSGTRLTVV.